This T cell receptor beta chain was sequenced during a study of tumour-infiltrating T cells in Burkitt lymphoma. Study-wide context: Overall and progression-free survival were predicted by productive clonality.

Germline CDR1 and CDR2: SGHTA and FQGNSA. This CDR3 contains 14 residues. Repertoires were generated with immunoSEQ multiplex PCR, while TCRdb's copy carries only in-frame clones and drops some. The profile shows some 4,600 clones, about 86% of them singletons. This clonotype was sampled from a human donor with diffuse large B-cell lymphoma. Some clones in this sample may be carry-over from other donors' samples. Sequenced: tumor tissue. The chain joins TRBV7-2 to TRBJ2-5; 8 nucleotides align to TRBD2. Matching the DNA end better, TRBJ2-7 makes the J call doubtful. In DNA form, the CDR3 reads TGTGCCAGCAGCACAACTAGCGGAGCCTACGAGCAGTACTTC. It translates to CASSTTSGAYEQYF.